This T cell receptor beta chain derives from a study of cytomegalovirus exposure and HLA in healthy donors. Across the study: Approximately 85 million unique TCRs from HLA-typed donors were held in an early data release. Findings and limits, study-wide: The study recorded over 150 TCR beta chains that were cytomegalovirus-associated. Diagnosis of cytomegalovirus status made by the classifier reportedly showed high specificity and sensitivity. TCR beta V segments were, for the most part, productive about 87% or about 30% of the time in an earlier analysis.

The count of this clone is one. Its antigen is not known. The CDR3 consists of 15 residues. V lost 6 bases to trimming and J lost 5 bases; unmatched junction nucleotides: 11. From germline, CDR1 is MNHNS and CDR2 SASEGT. The primer mix had 60 Vbeta and 13 Jbeta primers. Profiling relied on immunoSEQ multiplex PCR, and the TCRdb table lists in-frame clones only, not all of them. This sample carries some 160,000 clones, 84% of them seen once, and the ten largest clones take around 1.9%. Sequenced: PBMCs. The chain links TRBV6-1 to TRBJ2-3, with TRBD2 matching over 7 bases. This clonotype originated in a man aged 18 to 35 in good health and CMV-seronegative. CDR3 nucleotides: TGTGCCAGCAGCCTAGCGGAAGGAGGTAAAGATACGCAGTATTTT. Encoded protein: CASSLAEGGKDTQYF.